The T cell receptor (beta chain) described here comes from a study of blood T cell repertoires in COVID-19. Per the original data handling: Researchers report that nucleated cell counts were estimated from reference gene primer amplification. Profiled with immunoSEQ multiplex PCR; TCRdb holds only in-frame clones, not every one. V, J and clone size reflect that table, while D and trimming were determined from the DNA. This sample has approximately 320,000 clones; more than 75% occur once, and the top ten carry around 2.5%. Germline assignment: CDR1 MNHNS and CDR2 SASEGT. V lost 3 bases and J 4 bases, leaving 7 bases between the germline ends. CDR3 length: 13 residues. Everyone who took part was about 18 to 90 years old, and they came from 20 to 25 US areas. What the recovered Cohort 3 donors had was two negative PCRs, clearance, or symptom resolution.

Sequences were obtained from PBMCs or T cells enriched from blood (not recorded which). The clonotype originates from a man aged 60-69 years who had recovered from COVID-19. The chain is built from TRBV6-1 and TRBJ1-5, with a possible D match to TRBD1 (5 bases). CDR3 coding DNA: TGTGCCAGCAGTGACAGGGAAAATCAGCCCCAGCATTTT. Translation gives CASSDRENQPQHF.